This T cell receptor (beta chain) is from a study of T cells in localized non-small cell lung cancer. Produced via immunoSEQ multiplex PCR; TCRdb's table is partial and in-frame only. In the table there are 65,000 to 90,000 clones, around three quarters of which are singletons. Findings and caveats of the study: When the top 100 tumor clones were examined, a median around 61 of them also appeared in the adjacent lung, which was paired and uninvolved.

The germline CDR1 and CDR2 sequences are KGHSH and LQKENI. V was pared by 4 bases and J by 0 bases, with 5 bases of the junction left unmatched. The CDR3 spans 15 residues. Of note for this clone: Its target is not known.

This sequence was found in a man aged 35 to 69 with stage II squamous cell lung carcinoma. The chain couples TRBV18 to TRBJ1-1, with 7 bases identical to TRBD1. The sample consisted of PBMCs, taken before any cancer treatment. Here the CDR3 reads CASSQGQTMNTEAFF. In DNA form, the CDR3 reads TGTGCCAGCTCACAGGGACAGACAATGAACACTGAAGCTTTCTTT.